One T cell receptor beta chain is described in this entry. The antigen it recognizes is unknown. No qualities accompany the bases; no much larger clone lies one base away. This entry belongs to a study of blood T cell repertoires in COVID-19 (dated by TCRdb to the early 2020s). As for the study more broadly: Samples from collaborators originated in the United States, Italy and Spain and spanned both the acute and convalescent phases of COVID-19. The material from the prospective study consisted of cDNA or gDNA derived from T cells, B-cell-depleted T cells, or PBMCs. Subjects who had been exposed to COVID-19, were actively infected with it, or had recovered from it provided the deeply sampled blood TCRbeta repertoires that made up the dataset. The repertoires were released in a freely available public database meant as a resource for research on the immune response to SARS-CoV-2. Samples were obtained from the ongoing ImmuneRACE study (first 160 participants) and from approximately 1,200 subjects provided by 6 global collaborators. A de-identified subject ID, COVID-19 status, age in years and sex were almost always included in the sample metadata. Where available, HLA class I and class II types were taken from metadata supplied by the sample provider and were not determined by assay-based typing. The research as a whole found: Clinical and demographic metadata were provided uncurated, with the amount varying by source and participant.

TCRbeta CDR3 regions were amplified from genomic DNA by means of the immunoSEQ Assay, a bias-controlled multiplex PCR. In the source study's methods: The number of nucleated cells in each sample was estimated by amplification of reference gene primers within the assay. Sequence reads were collapsed and filtered to measure the absolute abundance of every unique TCRbeta CDR3 rearrangement. For each sample, productive Simpson clonality was calculated as the square root of Simpson's diversity index over productive rearrangements. Not all clones reach the TCRdb copy of this immuneACCESS table, which keeps in-frame sequences only. Checked studies attribute under half of the gap to unresolved V genes and leave the rest unexplained. V and J calls and clone size are those listed in that table; D and trimming were worked out from the DNA. For this sample the table gives tens of thousands of clones, of which around 86% were detected only once. The leading ten clones occupy 28% of the sample.

The CDR3, from cysteine to phenylalanine, totals 14 residues. CDR3 DNA is the only sequence kept; it has 42 bases, read in frame from the first base. Sequences MNHEY (CDR1) and SMNVEV (CDR2) are obtained from the germline V gene (reference sequence). Germline trimming: 4 bases from V, 7 bases from J; junction bases outside gene matches: 6. Whole blood was collected in K2EDTA tubes by collaborating institutions according to the institutions' own protocols. Collaborator samples were shipped for TCRbeta analysis as frozen whole blood, isolated PBMCs, or DNA extracted from either sample type. The chain is encoded by TRBV27 joined to TRBJ1-5; 8 bases in the middle match TRBD1. Sequenced material: peripheral blood. This TCR derives from an elderly woman with active or convalescent COVID-19. The sequence in DNA is TGTGCCAGCAGTTCCGCGGACAGGGCCCAGCCCCAGCATTTT. Its protein is CASSSADRAQPQHF.